Here is one T cell receptor (beta chain) with its context. Assay: immunoSEQ multiplex PCR; the TCRdb copy retains only in-frame clones and omits some. In the table there are more than 95,000 clones, roughly 90% of which are singletons. The CDR3 has 15 residues. Germline V gene lookup returns CDR1 ENHRY and CDR2 SYGVKD. The ends lost 6 bases at V and 2 bases at J; junction bases unmatched: 9. The record originates from a study of blood T cell repertoires in COVID-19. Study as a whole: COVID-19 samples, acute and convalescent, were from the United States, Italy and Spain. Nucleic acid was either cDNA or gDNA, and it came from T cells, B-cell-depleted T cells, or PBMCs.

This TCR was recovered from a human donor in a cohort sampled during active COVID-19. The sample comprised peripheral blood. This chain connects TRBV10-3 to TRBJ2-7; 8 nucleotides agree with TRBD1. CDR3 sequence: CAIRDAGGYPYEQYF. CDR3 DNA sequence: TGTGCCATCAGGGACGCAGGGGGCTACCCCTACGAGCAGTACTTC.